The 12 T cell receptor beta chains given below trace back to one sample, sequenced in a study of blood T cell repertoires in COVID-19 (dated by TCRdb to the early 2020s). The library was built by means of the immunoSEQ multiplex PCR assay. Imported from immuneACCESS, the table was reduced by TCRdb to in-frame sequences with V and J called. These copies leave out some clones; in studies compared against another copy, an unresolved V gene accounts for under half, and the cause of the remainder is not known. This sample holds 250,000 to 350,000 clones; 85% to 90% were observed only once. The ten largest clones take up approximately 2.5% of the sample. The source material was PBMCs or T cells enriched from blood (not recorded which). The receptors shown here come from a young woman who had recovered from COVID-19.

The gene calls are TRBV5-1 and TRBJ2-7, with 9 bases lining up with TRBD1. The V segment lost 2 bases and the J segment 5 bases; nucleotides outside the gene matches: 5. From germline, CDR1 is SGHRS and CDR2 YFSETQ. This CDR3 is 14 amino acids long. The CDR3 spells CASSFSTGGNEQYF. CDR3 nucleotide sequence: TGCGCCAGCAGCTTTTCTACAGGGGGCAACGAGCAGTACTTC.

This clone was counted once. The chain couples TRBV5-4 to TRBJ2-1, with 9 bases that match TRBD1. Germline-derived CDR1 and CDR2 are SGHNT and YYREEE (reference sequence). CDR3 length: 15 residues. J lost 4 bases, V lost 5 bases, and 7 bases had no gene match. CDR3 residues: CASSTGTGQYNEQFF. The CDR3 nucleotides are TGTGCCAGCAGTACCGGGACAGGGCAATACAATGAGCAGTTCTTC.

This clone was recorded only once. The chain recombines TRBV20-1 with TRBJ1-6; D perhaps matches TRBD1 (6 bases). The CDR3 has 17 amino acids. The germline CDR1 and CDR2 sequences are DFQATT and SNEGSKA (reference sequence). V dropped 3 bases and J dropped 8 bases, with 23 bases sitting between them. The DNA of the CDR3 is TGCAGTGCTAGTAACTCCCTTGGTGAACAGGGCTATTCACCCCTCCACTTT. This codes for CSASNSLGEQGYSPLHF.

The chain is built from TRBV30 and TRBJ2-7; tentative D call: TRBD1 (6 bases). From germline, CDR1 is GTSNPN and CDR2 SVGIG (reference sequence). Trimming cost V 0 bases and J 5 bases, with 14 bases left between them. This CDR3 is 14 amino acids long. CDR3 in DNA: TGTGCCTGGAGTGTAATGCAGGGGCTTAACGAGCAGTACTTC. Translation: CAWSVMQGLNEQYF.

The chain uses TRBV2 and TRBJ1-2; D might be TRBD1 (5 bases). Germline CDR1 and CDR2: SNHLY and FYNNEI. V lost 7 bases to trimming and J lost 5 bases, with 26 bases between them. The CDR3 loop spans 17 amino acids. CDR3 in amino acids: CASTRMATASRGYGYTF. Written as DNA, the CDR3 is TGTGCCAGCACTAGGATGGCCACGGCGTCCCGGGGGTATGGCTACACCTTC.

J is TRBJ1-4 and V is TRBV7-9; 7 bases are a match to TRBD1. The CDR3 extends over 14 amino acids. The trim removed 5 bases at V and 5 bases at J, leaving 5 bases unmatched. The V gene's germline CDR1 is SEHNR and CDR2 FQNEAQ (reference sequence). The CDR3 DNA is TGTGCCAGCAGCAAAGGGACAGTCAATGAAAAACTGTTTTTT. Amino acid sequence: CASSKGTVNEKLFF.

The J gene is TRBJ2-7, the V gene TRBV11-2; D is unclear. Germline CDR1 and CDR2: SGHAT and FQNNGV. The V gene lost 2 bases and the J gene lost 3 bases, with 5 bases spanning the gap. The CDR3 sequence is 12 residues long. Here the CDR3 DNA reads TGTGCCAGCAGCTTACCCCACTACGAGCAGTACTTC. It codes for CASSLPHYEQYF.

Here the CDR3 DNA reads TGTGCCAGCAGCGTAGGGACAGTTTCCTACGAGCAGTACTTC. As protein: CASSVGTVSYEQYF. The V and J genes are TRBV9 and TRBJ2-7; weak D call: TRBD1 (6 bases). The CDR3 is made up of 14 amino acids. The germline gives CDR1 SGDLS, CDR2 YYNGEE. V was cut by 0 bases and J by 1 base, with 8 bases left in between.

The genes are TRBV7-2 and TRBJ1-4, with D tentatively TRBD1 (5 bases). Per the germline V gene, CDR1 is SGHTA and CDR2 is FQGNSA. V was trimmed by 5 bases and J by 10 bases, leaving 23 bases between them. This CDR3 contains 16 residues. The CDR3 sequence: CASSPRGVMAWGKLFF. The CDR3 region has the DNA TGTGCCAGCAGCCCTCGGGGGGTCATGGCCTGGGGAAAACTGTTTTTT. The entire variable domain, with the rest obtained from reference TRBV7-2 and TRBJ1-4, is as follows: GAGVSQSPSNKVTEKGKDVELRCDPISGHTALYWYRQSLGQGLEFLIYFQGNSAPDKSGLPSDRFSAERTGGSVSTLTIQRTQQEDSAVYLCASSPRGVMAWGKLFFGSGTQLSVL.

The chain combines TRBV5-1 with TRBJ1-2, with 8 bases lining up with TRBD1. CDR1 and CDR2 (germline): SGHRS, YFSETQ. V was clipped by 2 bases and J by 4 bases; unmatched bases: 10. This CDR3 comprises 16 residues. CDR3 region: CASSFFLNGQGYGYTF. The CDR3 DNA is TGCGCCAGCAGCTTTTTCCTGAATGGACAGGGCTATGGCTACACCTTC.

The chain is built from TRBV15 and TRBJ1-2; possibly TRBD1 for D (6 bases). V lost 2 bases, J lost 5 bases, and 18 bases lay in between. Germline V gene sequence: CDR1 LNHNV, CDR2 YYDKDF (reference sequence). The length of the CDR3 is 16 residues. The CDR3 is CATSRSVRGLVYGYTF. The DNA of the CDR3 is TGTGCCACCAGCAGATCGGTGCGGGGGCTAGTTTATGGCTACACCTTC. Full variable domain (rest looked up from reference TRBV15 and TRBJ1-2): DAMVIQNPRYQVTQFGKPVTLSCSQTLNHNVMYWYQQKSSQAPKLLFHYYDKDFNNEADTPDNFQSRRPNTSFCFLDIRSPGLGDTAMYLCATSRSVRGLVYGYTFGSGTRLTVV.

The V and J genes are TRBV10-2 and TRBJ1-5; 8 bases align to TRBD1. The CDR3 contains 14 residues. Germline values: CDR1 WSHSY, CDR2 SAAADI. The V gene end was trimmed by 7 bases and the J gene end by 5 bases; junction bases not matched to a gene: 7. The DNA for the CDR3 is TGCGCCAGCAAACTCGGGACAGGTGATCAGCCCCAGCATTTT. This sequence encodes CASKLGTGDQPQHF.